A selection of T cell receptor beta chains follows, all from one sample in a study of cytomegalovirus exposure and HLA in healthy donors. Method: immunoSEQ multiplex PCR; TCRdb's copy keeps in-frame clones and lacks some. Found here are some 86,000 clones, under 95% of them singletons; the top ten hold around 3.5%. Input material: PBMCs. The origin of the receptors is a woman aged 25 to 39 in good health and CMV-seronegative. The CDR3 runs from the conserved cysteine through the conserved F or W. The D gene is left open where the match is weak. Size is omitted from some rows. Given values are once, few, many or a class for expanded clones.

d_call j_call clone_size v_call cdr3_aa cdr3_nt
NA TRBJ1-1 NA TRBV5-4 CASSNGPPGANTEAFF TGTGCCAGCAGCAACGGTCCCCCAGGGGCGAACACTGAAGCTTTCTTT
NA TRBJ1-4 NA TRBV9 CASSVTPQGNEKLFF TGTGCCAGCAGCGTCACCCCACAGGGTAATGAAAAACTGTTTTTT
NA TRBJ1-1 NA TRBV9 CASSVALRENTEAFF TGTGCCAGCAGCGTAGCCCTACGAGAGAACACTGAAGCTTTCTTT
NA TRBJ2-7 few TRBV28 CASSSIAEMSSYEQYF TGTGCCAGCAGTTCCATAGCGGAGATGAGCTCCTACGAGCAGTACTTC
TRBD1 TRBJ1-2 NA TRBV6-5 CASRKTGMKDGYTF TGTGCCAGCAGGAAGACAGGGATGAAGGATGGCTACACCTTC
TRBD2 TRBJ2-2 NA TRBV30 CAWSERGGNTGELFF TGTGCCTGGAGTGAGCGGGGGGGGAACACCGGGGAGCTGTTTTTT
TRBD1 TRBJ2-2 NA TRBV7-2 CASSATVRQGESGELFF TGTGCCAGCAGCGCCACCGTGCGACAGGGGGAGTCCGGGGAGCTGTTTTTT
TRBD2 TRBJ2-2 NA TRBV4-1 CASSQVRLAGNTGELFF TGCGCCAGCAGCCAAGTAAGGCTAGCGGGGAACACCGGGGAGCTGTTTTTT
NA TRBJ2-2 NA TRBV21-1 CASSKSPGLAGGRGLMGNTGELFF TGTGCCAGCAGCAAATCACCGGGACTAGCGGGAGGAAGGGGTCTAATGGGGAACACCGGGGAGCTGTTTTTT
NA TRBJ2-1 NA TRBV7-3 CASSLRAMVTYNEQFF TGTGCCAGCAGCTTAAGAGCGATGGTAACCTACAATGAGCAGTTCTTC
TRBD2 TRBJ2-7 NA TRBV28 CASSSGASYEQYF TGTGCCAGCAGTAGCGGGGCATCCTACGAGCAGTACTTC
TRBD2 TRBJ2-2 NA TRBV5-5 CASSVALAGGQVELFF TGTGCCAGCAGCGTCGCTCTAGCGGGGGGGCAGGTGGAGCTGTTTTTT
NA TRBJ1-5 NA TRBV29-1 CSVGGWGGNQPQHF TGCAGCGTCGGGGGTTGGGGGGGCAATCAGCCCCAGCATTTT
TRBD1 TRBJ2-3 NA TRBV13 CASSSTGFISWGTQYF TGTGCCAGCAGCTCGACAGGGTTCATCTCATGGGGTACGCAGTATTTT
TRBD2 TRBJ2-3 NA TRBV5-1 CASSRTYSTSGSTDTQYF TGCGCCAGCAGCCGCACCTATTCGACTAGCGGTAGCACAGATACGCAGTATTTT
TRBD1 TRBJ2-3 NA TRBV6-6 CASSSGQSNTDTQYF TGTGCCAGCAGTTCGGGACAGAGCAACACAGATACGCAGTATTTT
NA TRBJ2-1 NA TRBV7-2 CASSLAPGRGSYNEQFF TGTGCCAGCAGCTTAGCTCCGGGGAGAGGCTCCTACAATGAGCAGTTCTTC
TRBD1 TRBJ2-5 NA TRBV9 CASSVTGGARETQYF TGTGCCAGCAGCGTTACAGGGGGAGCCAGGGAGACCCAGTACTTC
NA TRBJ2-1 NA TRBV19 CATRGPYNEQFF TGTGCCACAAGGGGCCCCTACAATGAGCAGTTCTTC
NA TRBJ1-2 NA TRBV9 CASKEGLGYTF TGTGCCAGCAAAGAGGGACTGGGCTACACCTTC
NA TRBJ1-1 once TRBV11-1 CASSLRTATTEAFF TGTGCCAGCAGCTTAAGAACAGCTACCACTGAAGCTTTCTTT
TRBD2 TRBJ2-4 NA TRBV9 CASNPRGGNIQYF TGTGCCAGCAACCCCCGGGGGGGGAACATTCAGTACTTC
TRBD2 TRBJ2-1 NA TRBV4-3 CASSQDVTGTRPNEQFF TGCGCCAGCAGCCAGGACGTGACCGGGACTAGGCCCAATGAGCAGTTCTTC
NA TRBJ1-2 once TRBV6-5 CASSPGWYGYTF TGTGCCAGCAGCCCCGGTTGGTATGGCTACACCTTC
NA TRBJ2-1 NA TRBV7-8 CASSLVGRDSYNEQFF TGTGCCAGCAGCTTAGTTGGCCGGGATAGCTACAATGAGCAGTTCTTC
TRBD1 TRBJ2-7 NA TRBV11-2 CASRKVQGALDEQYF TGTGCCAGCAGAAAAGTACAGGGGGCGCTGGACGAGCAGTACTTC
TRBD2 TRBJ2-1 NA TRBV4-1 CASSPRTSPEQFF TGCGCCAGCAGCCCACGGACTAGCCCGGAGCAGTTCTTC
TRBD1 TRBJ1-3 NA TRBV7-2 CASSLQGARGNTIYF TGTGCCAGCAGCTTACAGGGGGCAAGAGGAAACACCATATATTTT
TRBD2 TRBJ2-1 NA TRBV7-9 CASSLAGGYYNEQFF TGTGCCAGCAGCTTAGCGGGGGGGTACTACAATGAGCAGTTCTTC
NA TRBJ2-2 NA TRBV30 CAWPLDTGELFF TGTGCCTGGCCCCTAGACACCGGGGAGCTGTTTTTT
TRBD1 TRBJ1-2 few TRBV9 CASSVAIYPGQGRWGYTF TGTGCCAGCAGCGTAGCCATCTACCCGGGACAGGGGAGATGGGGCTACACCTTC
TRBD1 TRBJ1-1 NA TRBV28 CASMPGQGLNTEAFF TGTGCCAGCATGCCAGGACAGGGGCTGAACACTGAAGCTTTCTTT
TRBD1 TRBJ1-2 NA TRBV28 CASRLTGTGGYTF TGTGCCAGCAGGTTGACAGGGACAGGAGGCTACACCTTC
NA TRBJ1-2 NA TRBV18 CASSPGAEYGYTF TGTGCCAGCTCACCGGGGGCGGAATATGGCTACACCTTC
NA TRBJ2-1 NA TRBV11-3 CASSSRTSRPYNEQFF TGTGCCAGCAGCTCCCGTACTAGCCGCCCATACAATGAGCAGTTCTTC
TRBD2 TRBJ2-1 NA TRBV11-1 CASSLGTSGSSYNEQFF TGTGCCAGCAGCTTGGGGACTAGCGGGTCGTCCTACAATGAGCAGTTCTTC
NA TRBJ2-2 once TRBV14 CASSQVAAGELFF TGTGCCAGCAGCCAAGTTGCAGCCGGGGAGCTGTTTTTT
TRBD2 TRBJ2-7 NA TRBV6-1 CASSELAGGYEQYF TGTGCCAGCAGTGAACTAGCGGGGGGCTACGAGCAGTACTTC
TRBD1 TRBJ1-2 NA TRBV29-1 CSVQGAGGYTF TGCAGCGTCCAGGGGGCCGGTGGCTACACCTTC
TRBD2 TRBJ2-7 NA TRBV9 CASSAGLASSYEQYF TGTGCCAGCAGCGCGGGACTAGCAAGTTCCTACGAGCAGTACTTC
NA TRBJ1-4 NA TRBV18 CASSHPGQNEKLFF TGTGCCAGCTCACACCCGGGACAAAATGAAAAACTGTTTTTT
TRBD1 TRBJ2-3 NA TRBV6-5 CASSYTGGITDTQYF TGTGCCAGCAGTTACACAGGGGGGATCACAGATACGCAGTATTTT
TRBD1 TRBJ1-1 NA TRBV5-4 CASSLRQGNTEAFF TGTGCCAGCAGCCTAAGACAGGGTAACACTGAAGCTTTCTTT
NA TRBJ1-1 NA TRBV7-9 CASSLWGHHKGTEAFF TGTGCCAGCAGCTTGTGGGGGCACCACAAGGGGACTGAAGCTTTCTTT
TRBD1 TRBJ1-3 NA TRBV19 CASSIQGASGNTIYF TGTGCCAGTAGTATTCAGGGGGCGTCTGGAAACACCATATATTTT
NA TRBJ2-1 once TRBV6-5 CASIRLINEQFF TGTGCCAGCATCAGATTAATAAATGAGCAGTTCTTC
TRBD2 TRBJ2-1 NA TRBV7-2 CASSSRSGRNNEQFF TGTGCCAGCAGCTCCCGGAGCGGGAGAAACAATGAGCAGTTCTTC
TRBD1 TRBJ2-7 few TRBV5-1 CASSTNRGTDEQYF TGCGCCAGCAGCACCAACAGGGGTACTGACGAGCAGTACTTC
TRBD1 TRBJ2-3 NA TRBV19 CASRGRDRGLIGTDTQYF TGTGCCAGTAGGGGCCGGGACAGGGGGCTGATTGGTACAGATACGCAGTATTTT
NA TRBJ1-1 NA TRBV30 CAWRGGNTEAFF TGTGCCTGGAGAGGGGGGAACACTGAAGCTTTCTTT
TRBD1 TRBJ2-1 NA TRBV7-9 CASSAYEKRTGAPLGFF TGTGCCAGCAGCGCATACGAGAAACGGACAGGGGCCCCCTTGGGGTTCTTC
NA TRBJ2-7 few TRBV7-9 CASSLTSYEQYF TGTGCCAGCAGCCTAACGTCCTACGAGCAGTACTTC
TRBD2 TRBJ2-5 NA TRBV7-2 CASSLAVPTSAETQYF TGTGCCAGCAGCCTGGCCGTTCCGACTAGCGCAGAGACCCAGTACTTC
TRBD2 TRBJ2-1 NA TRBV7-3 CASSLRPSGRADEQFF TGTGCCAGCAGCTTAAGGCCTAGCGGGAGGGCAGATGAGCAGTTCTTC
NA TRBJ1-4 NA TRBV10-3 CAISESRQTINEKLFF TGTGCCATCAGTGAGTCGCGACAGACCATCAATGAAAAACTGTTTTTT
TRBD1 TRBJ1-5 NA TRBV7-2 CASSSAGQGANQPQHF TGTGCCAGCAGCTCCGCAGGACAGGGGGCCAATCAGCCCCAGCATTTT
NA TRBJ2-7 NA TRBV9 CASSVGGRPDEQYF TGTGCCAGCAGCGTAGGGGGGCGCCCGGACGAGCAGTACTTC
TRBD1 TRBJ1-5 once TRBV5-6 CASSLRGQVNQPQHF TGTGCCAGCAGCTTAAGAGGACAGGTCAATCAGCCCCAGCATTTT
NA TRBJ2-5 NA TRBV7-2 CASSGGRTAKETQYF TGTGCCAGCAGCGGCGGTAGGACAGCTAAAGAGACCCAGTACTTC